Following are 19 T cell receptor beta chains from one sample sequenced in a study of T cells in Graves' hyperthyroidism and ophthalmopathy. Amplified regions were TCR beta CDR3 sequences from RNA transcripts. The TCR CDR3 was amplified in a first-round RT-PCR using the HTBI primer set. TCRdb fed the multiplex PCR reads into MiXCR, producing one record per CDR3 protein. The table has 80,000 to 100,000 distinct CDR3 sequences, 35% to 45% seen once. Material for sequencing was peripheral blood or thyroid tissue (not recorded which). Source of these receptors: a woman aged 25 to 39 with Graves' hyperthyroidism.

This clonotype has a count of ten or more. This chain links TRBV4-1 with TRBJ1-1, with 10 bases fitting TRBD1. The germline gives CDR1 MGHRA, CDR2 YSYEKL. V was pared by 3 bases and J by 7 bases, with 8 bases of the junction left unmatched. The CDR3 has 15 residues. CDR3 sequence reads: CASSHPTGGSFEAFF. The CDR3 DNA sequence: TGCGCCAGCAGCCATCCGACAGGGGGCTCCTTTGAAGCTTTCTTT.

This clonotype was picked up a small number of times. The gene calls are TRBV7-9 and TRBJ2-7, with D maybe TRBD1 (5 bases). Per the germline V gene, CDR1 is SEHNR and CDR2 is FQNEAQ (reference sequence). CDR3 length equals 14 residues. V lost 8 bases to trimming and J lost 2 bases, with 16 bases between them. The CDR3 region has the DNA TGTGCCAGCGGCGGACACGACAGCCCCTACGAGCAGTACTTC. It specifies CASGGHDSPYEQYF. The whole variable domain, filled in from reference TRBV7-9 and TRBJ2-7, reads DTGVSQNPRHKITKRGQNVTFRCDPISEHNRLYWYRQTLGQGPEFLTYFQNEAQLEKSRLLSDRFSAERPKGSFSTLEIQRTEQGDSAMYLCASGGHDSPYEQYFGPGTRLTVT.

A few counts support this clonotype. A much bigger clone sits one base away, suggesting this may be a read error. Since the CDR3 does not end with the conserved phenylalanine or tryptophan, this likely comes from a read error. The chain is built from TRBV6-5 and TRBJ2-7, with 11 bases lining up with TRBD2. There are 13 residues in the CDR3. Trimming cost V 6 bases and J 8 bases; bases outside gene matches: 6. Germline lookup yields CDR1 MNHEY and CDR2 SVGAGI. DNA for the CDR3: TGTGCCAGCAGCAAACTAGCGGGAGTGAAGCAGTACCTC. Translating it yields CASSKLAGVKQYL.

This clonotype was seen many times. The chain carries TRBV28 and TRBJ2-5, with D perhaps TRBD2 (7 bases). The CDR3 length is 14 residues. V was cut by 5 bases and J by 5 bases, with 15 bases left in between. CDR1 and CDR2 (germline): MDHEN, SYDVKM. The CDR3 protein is CASSRRGGRETQYF. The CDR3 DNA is TGTGCCAGCAGTCGACGCGGGGGCCGGGAGACCCAGTACTTC.

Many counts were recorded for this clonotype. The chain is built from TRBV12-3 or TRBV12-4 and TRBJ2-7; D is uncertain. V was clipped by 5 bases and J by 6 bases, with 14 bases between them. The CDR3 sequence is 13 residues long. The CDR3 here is CASSQQVGVEQYF. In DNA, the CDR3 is TGTGCCAGCAGTCAGCAGGTTGGGGTCGAGCAGTACTTC.

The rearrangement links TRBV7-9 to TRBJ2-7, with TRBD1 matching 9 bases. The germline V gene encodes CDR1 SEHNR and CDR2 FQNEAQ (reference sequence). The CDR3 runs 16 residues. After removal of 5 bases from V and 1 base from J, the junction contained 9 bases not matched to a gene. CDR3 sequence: CASSPPPGQGSYEQYF. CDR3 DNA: TGTGCCAGCAGCCCCCCCCCGGGACAGGGATCCTACGAGCAGTACTTC.

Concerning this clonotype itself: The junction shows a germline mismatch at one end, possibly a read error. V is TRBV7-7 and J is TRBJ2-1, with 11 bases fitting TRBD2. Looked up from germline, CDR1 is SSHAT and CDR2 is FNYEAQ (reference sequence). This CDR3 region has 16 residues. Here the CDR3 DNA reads TGTGCTAGCAGCCGACTAGCGGGAAGCTCCTACAATGAGCAGTTCTTC. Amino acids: CASSRLAGSSYNEQFF.

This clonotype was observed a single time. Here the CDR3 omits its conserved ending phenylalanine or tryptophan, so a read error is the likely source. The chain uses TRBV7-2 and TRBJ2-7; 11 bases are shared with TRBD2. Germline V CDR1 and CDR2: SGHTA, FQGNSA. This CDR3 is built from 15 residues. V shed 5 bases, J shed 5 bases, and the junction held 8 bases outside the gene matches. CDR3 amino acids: CASSGLAGGPHEQYL. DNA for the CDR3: TGTGCCAGCAGCGGGTTAGCGGGAGGGCCCCACGAGCAGTACCTC.

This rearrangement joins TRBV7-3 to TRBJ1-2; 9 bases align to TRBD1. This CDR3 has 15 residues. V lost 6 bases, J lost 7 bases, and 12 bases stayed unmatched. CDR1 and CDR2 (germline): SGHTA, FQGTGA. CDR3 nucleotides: TGTGCCAGCAGGCTAACCGGGACAGGGACAAGTGGCTACACCTTC. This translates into CASRLTGTGTSGYTF.

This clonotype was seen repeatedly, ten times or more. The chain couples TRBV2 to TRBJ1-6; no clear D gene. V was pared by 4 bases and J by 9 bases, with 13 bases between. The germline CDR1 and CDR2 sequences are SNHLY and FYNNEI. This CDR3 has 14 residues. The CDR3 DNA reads TGTGCCAGCAGTGCCAACATATCCCCTTCACCCCTCCACTTT. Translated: CASSANISPSPLHF.

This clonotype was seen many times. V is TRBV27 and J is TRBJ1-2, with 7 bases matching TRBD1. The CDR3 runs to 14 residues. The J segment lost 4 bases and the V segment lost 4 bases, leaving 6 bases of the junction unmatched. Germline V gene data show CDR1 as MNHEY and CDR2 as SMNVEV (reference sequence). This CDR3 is CASSSRGRGYGYTF. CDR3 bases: TGTGCCAGCAGTTCTAGGGGGCGCGGCTATGGCTACACCTTC.

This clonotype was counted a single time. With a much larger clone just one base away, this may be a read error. The CDR3 loop is CASSEGPGRGEAFF. As DNA, the CDR3 is TGTGCCAGCAGTGAAGGCCCAGGGCGGGGTGAAGCTTTCTTT. V and J are TRBV6-1 and TRBJ1-1; D is perhaps TRBD1 (5 bases). Trimming took 1 base from V and 7 from J, leaving 13 bases between them. The CDR3 consists of 14 residues. CDR1 and CDR2 from the germline V gene are MNHNS and SASEGT.

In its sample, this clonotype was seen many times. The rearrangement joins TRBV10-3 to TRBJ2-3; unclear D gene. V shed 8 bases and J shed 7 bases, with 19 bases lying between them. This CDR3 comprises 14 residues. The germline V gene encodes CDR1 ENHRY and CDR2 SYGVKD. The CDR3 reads CAIQPADARNTQYF. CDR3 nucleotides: TGTGCCATCCAACCTGCGGACGCCCGGAATACGCAGTATTTT.

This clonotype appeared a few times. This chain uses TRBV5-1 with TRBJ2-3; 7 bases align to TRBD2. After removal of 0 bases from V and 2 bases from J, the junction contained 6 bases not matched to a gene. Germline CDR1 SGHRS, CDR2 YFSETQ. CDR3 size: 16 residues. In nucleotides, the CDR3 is TGCGCCAGCAGCTTGGGTGCGCTAGCGGACACAGATACGCAGTATTTT. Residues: CASSLGALADTDTQYF.

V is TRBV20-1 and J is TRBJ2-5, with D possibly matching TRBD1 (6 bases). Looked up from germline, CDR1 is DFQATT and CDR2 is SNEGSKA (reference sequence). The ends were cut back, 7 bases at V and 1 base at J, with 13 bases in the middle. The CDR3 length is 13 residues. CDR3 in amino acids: CSGTRQVQETQYF. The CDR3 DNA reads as TGCAGTGGGACCCGACAGGTCCAAGAGACCCAGTACTTC.

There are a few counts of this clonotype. Here the CDR3 reads CASSQEVARSTDTQYF. CDR3 coding DNA: TGTGCCAGCAGCCAAGAGGTGGCTAGGAGCACAGATACGCAGTATTTT. This sequence joins TRBV4-2 and TRBJ2-3; no clear D gene. The CDR3 spans 16 residues. Germline-derived CDR1 and CDR2 are LGHNA and YNFKEQ. V lost 0 bases, J lost 0 bases, and 10 bases lay in between.

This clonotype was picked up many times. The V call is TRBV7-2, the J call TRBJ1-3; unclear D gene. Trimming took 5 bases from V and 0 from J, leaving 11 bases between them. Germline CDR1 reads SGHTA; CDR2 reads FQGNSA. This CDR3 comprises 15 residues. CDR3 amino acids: CASSPGTFSGNTIYF. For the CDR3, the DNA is TGTGCCAGCAGCCCCGGAACATTCTCTGGAAACACCATATATTTT. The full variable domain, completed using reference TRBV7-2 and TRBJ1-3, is GAGVSQSPSNKVTEKGKDVELRCDPISGHTALYWYRQSLGQGLEFLIYFQGNSAPDKSGLPSDRFSAERTGGSVSTLTIQRTQQEDSAVYLCASSPGTFSGNTIYFGEGSWLTVV.

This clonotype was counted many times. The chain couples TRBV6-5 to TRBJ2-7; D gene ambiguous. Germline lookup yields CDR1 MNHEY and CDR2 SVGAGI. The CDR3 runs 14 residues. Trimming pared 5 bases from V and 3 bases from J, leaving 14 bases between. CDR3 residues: CASSGVGKGYEQYF. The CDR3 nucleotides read TGTGCCAGCAGTGGGGTTGGGAAAGGCTACGAGCAGTACTTC.

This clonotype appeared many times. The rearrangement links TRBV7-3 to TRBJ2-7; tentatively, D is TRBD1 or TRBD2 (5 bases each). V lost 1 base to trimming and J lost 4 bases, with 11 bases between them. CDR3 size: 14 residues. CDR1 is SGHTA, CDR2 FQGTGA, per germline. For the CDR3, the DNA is TGTGCCAGCAGCTTAAAGGGACGGGATTACGAGCAGTACTTC. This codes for CASSLKGRDYEQYF. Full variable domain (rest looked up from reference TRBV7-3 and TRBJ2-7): GAGVSQTPSNKVTEKGKYVELRCDPISGHTALYWYRQSLGQGPEFLIYFQGTGAADDSGLPNDRFFAVRPEGSVSTLKIQRTERGDSAVYLCASSLKGRDYEQYFGPGTRLTVT.